This TCR beta chain was recorded in a study of blood T cell repertoires in COVID-19. Data came from immunoSEQ multiplex PCR; TCRdb stores just in-frame clones and leaves some out. Of some 190,000 clones in the sample, around 81% are singletons; the top ten hold around 10%. The CDR3 has 13 residues. V lost 6 bases to trimming and J lost 5 bases; unmatched junction nucleotides: 4. The specimen was peripheral blood. V is TRBV12-3 or TRBV12-4 and J is TRBJ2-1; 7 nucleotides match TRBD2. The source of this sequence is a woman between 40 and 55 years old with COVID-19, enrolled during active disease. The CDR3 nucleotides read TGTGCCAGCAGATCTAGCGGTGACAATGAGCAGTTCTTC. It codes for CASRSSGDNEQFF.